Shown below are 22 T cell receptor beta chains from a single sample sequenced in a study of T cell repertoires in cytomegalovirus infection. No antigen is known for these receptors. MiXCR was run by TCRdb on the reads, yielding one entry per CDR3 protein. This table holds just under 500,000 distinct CDR3 sequences, 30% to 40% found once. The sample here was cultured PBMCs, taken from culture after CMV antigen stimulation. Receptors originate from a human donor in good health (CMV status not recorded). Some clones in this sample may be carry-over from other donors' samples.

The CDR3 DNA sequence: TGTGCCAGCAGCTTTGGGGTAGCGGGAGGCCGCAACATTCAGTACTTC. As protein: CASSFGVAGGRNIQYF. The genes are TRBV5-8 and TRBJ2-4; TRBD2 agrees at 10 bases. The CDR3 is 16 amino acids. The ends lost 2 bases at V and 7 bases at J; junction bases unmatched: 9. Germline CDR1 SGHTS, CDR2 YDEGEE.

The J gene is TRBJ2-7, the V gene TRBV19; 13 bases are a match to TRBD2. The CDR3 is made up of 17 amino acids. The J segment lost 4 bases and the V segment lost 4 bases, leaving 10 bases of the junction unmatched. Per germline, CDR1 LNHDA and CDR2 SQIVND (reference sequence). CDR3 in amino acids: CASSTIGLAGAGYEQYF. Written as DNA, the CDR3 is TGTGCCAGTAGTACCATCGGACTAGCGGGAGCGGGGTACGAGCAGTACTTC.

This clonotype was counted many times. The chain links TRBV7-6 to TRBJ2-7; D might be TRBD1 (6 bases). The CDR3 totals 17 residues. V lost 1 base to trimming and J lost 0 bases, with 16 bases between them. Germline V lookup: CDR1 SGHVS, CDR2 FNYEAQ. The CDR3: CASSLGSGAITSYEQYF. CDR3 DNA sequence: TGTGCCAGCAGCTTAGGTTCAGGGGCAATCACCTCCTACGAGCAGTACTTC.

The chain uses TRBV7-9 and TRBJ2-1; maybe TRBD2 (5 bases). The germline V gene has CDR1 SEHNR and CDR2 FQNEAQ (reference sequence). Trimming pared 0 bases from V and 8 bases from J, leaving 8 bases between. This CDR3 spans 13 amino acids. CDR3 DNA: TGTGCCAGCAGCTTAGCGGGAGCTGATGAGCAGTTCTTC. Amino acid sequence: CASSLAGADEQFF.

The chain carries TRBV19 and TRBJ1-1; TRBD1 agrees at 10 bases. V lost 4 bases to trimming and J lost 6 bases; unmatched junction nucleotides: 26. This CDR3 region has 21 residues. Germline loops: CDR1 LNHDA, CDR2 SQIVND (reference sequence). The CDR3 DNA is TGTGCCAGTAGTACCATCCCCGGGGGGACAGGGGCCCCCATTAGGATATCTGAAGCTTTCTTT. Amino acid sequence: CASSTIPGGTGAPIRISEAFF.

The CDR3 sequence is CASSDAGTSGQETQYF. The CDR3 DNA is TGTGCCAGCAGTGACGCCGGGACTAGCGGGCAAGAGACCCAGTACTTC. V is TRBV6-5 and J is TRBJ2-5; 12 nucleotides match TRBD2. The CDR3 spans 16 residues. In germline, CDR1 is MNHEY, CDR2 SVGAGI. Trimming at V came to 5 bases and at J to 2 bases, leaving 6 bases not matched to a gene.

V is TRBV7-3 and J is TRBJ2-1, with D perhaps matching TRBD2 (5 bases). The V end lost 5 bases, the J end lost 6 bases, and 23 bases lay between the germline ends. The CDR3 contains 17 residues. The germline V gene encodes CDR1 SGHTA and CDR2 FQGTGA. CDR3 nucleotide sequence: TGTGCCAGCAGCCCCCCCCCGCCTAGCACCTTGTCCAATGAGCAGTTCTTC. Translation gives CASSPPPPSTLSNEQFF.

The genes are TRBV28 and TRBJ2-7; D ambiguous. The CDR3 sequence is 10 residues long. The V gene's germline CDR1 is MDHEN and CDR2 SYDVKM. Trimming removed 8 bases from V and 3 bases from J, with 5 bases in between. CDR3: CASEVYEQYF. For the CDR3, the DNA is TGTGCCAGCGAGGTCTACGAGCAGTACTTC.

This clonotype came up many times. The chain is built from TRBV7-2 and TRBJ2-1, with D uncertain. V gave up 2 bases and J gave up 5 bases, with 13 bases separating them. Germline CDR1 SGHTA, CDR2 FQGNSA. The length of the CDR3 is 15 residues. The CDR3 spells CASSLIRQANNEQFF. The DNA of the CDR3 is TGTGCCAGCAGCTTAATACGGCAGGCTAACAATGAGCAGTTCTTC.

The gene calls are TRBV4-1 and TRBJ1-4, with 9 bases that match TRBD1. CDR1 MGHRA and CDR2 YSYEKL come from the germline V gene. CDR3 length: 18 amino acids. V was pared by 3 bases and J by 3 bases, with 11 bases of the junction left unmatched. CDR3 protein: CASSHRGDRELSNEKLFF. The CDR3 bases are TGCGCCAGCAGCCACCGCGGGGACAGGGAGTTATCTAATGAAAAACTGTTTTTT.

This clonotype occurred a few times. This sequence joins TRBV11-3 and TRBJ2-1, with D perhaps given as TRBD1 or TRBD2 (5 bases each). V shed 7 bases and J shed 1 base, with 14 bases lying between them. CDR1 and CDR2 from the germline V gene are SGHNT and YENEEA. The CDR3 has 15 amino acids. The CDR3: CASTLEGSSYNEQFF. CDR3 in DNA: TGTGCCAGCACACTAGAGGGGTCGTCCTACAATGAGCAGTTCTTC.

The count of this clonotype is one. A much larger clone differs from this one at a single base, so this may be a read error. This chain connects TRBV6-8 to TRBJ2-1; 11 nucleotides agree with TRBD2. The CDR3 runs 18 residues. In germline, CDR1 is MNHGY, CDR2 SAAAGT. The V gene end was trimmed by 9 bases and the J gene end by 1 base; junction bases not matched to a gene: 14. CDR3 nucleotides: TGTGCCAGAAGGGGGACTAGCGGAGGGGGTTCTTCCTACAATGAGCAGTTCTTC. Its translation: CARRGTSGGGSSYNEQFF.

The rearrangement joins TRBV25-1 to TRBJ1-1, with 9 bases that match TRBD1. In germline, CDR1 is MGHDK, CDR2 SYGVNS. The CDR3 is made up of 15 amino acids. The ends lost 1 base at V and 10 bases at J; junction bases unmatched: 10. In DNA, the CDR3 is TGTGCCAGCAGTGAATTAGGACAGGGGTTAATGGTAGCTTTCTTT. Translation gives CASSELGQGLMVAFF.

Only a few counts were recorded for this clonotype. V gene TRBV10-3 combines with J gene TRBJ2-1, with D hard to call. The V end was cut by 3 bases, the J end by 8 bases, with 8 bases between. The CDR3 covers 12 residues. Per the germline V gene, CDR1 is ENHRY and CDR2 is SYGVKD. CDR3 nucleotide sequence: TGTGCCATCAGTGACAGGATCGATGAGCAGTTCTTC. Its protein is CAISDRIDEQFF.

The chain couples TRBV12-5 to TRBJ2-3, with D possibly being TRBD2 (6 bases). The germline V and J ends were trimmed by 6 bases and 5 bases, with 12 bases remaining between them. The CDR3 loop spans 13 amino acids. The germline V gene encodes CDR1 LGHNT and CDR2 FRNRAP. The CDR3 DNA reads TGTGCTAGTGGACGGGGGATCGAAGATACGCAGTATTTT. The encoded protein is CASGRGIEDTQYF.

This chain connects TRBV5-1 to TRBJ2-1; TRBD2 aligns across 11 bases. V shed 6 bases, J shed 6 bases, and the junction held 8 bases outside the gene matches. Per the germline V gene, CDR1 is SGHRS and CDR2 is YFSETQ. This CDR3 spans 15 amino acids. CDR3 protein: CASNEGTSGVNEQFF. DNA of the CDR3: TGCGCCAGCAACGAAGGGACTAGCGGAGTCAATGAGCAGTTCTTC.

On this clonotype: The junction and the germline gene differ at one end; a read error may be behind it. DNA for the CDR3: TGTGCTAGCAGCTTAGAAGCTTTCGGGGAGCTGTTTTTT. Amino acid sequence: CASSLEAFGELFF. V is TRBV7-6 and J is TRBJ2-2; unclear D gene. Germline-derived CDR1 and CDR2 are SGHVS and FNYEAQ. The CDR3 is 13 residues long.

This clonotype was observed a handful of times. V usage is TRBV6-1 and J usage is TRBJ2-3, with D possibly TRBD2 on 7 matching bases. The germline CDR1 and CDR2 sequences are MNHNS and SASEGT. The V and J ends lost 3 bases and 4 bases respectively, with 14 bases between them. This CDR3 has 15 amino acids. The CDR3 region is CASSDAGAGADTQYF. In DNA form, the CDR3 reads TGTGCCAGCAGTGACGCGGGGGCCGGCGCAGATACGCAGTATTTT.

V is TRBV27 and J is TRBJ2-1; perhaps TRBD1 as D (6 bases). The germline V gene encodes CDR1 MNHEY and CDR2 SMNVEV (reference sequence). CDR3 size: 14 residues. Trimming cost V 3 bases and J 5 bases, with 11 bases left between them. DNA for the CDR3: TGTGCCAGCAGTTTTTCGGGACATAACAATGAGCAGTTCTTC. It yields the protein CASSFSGHNNEQFF.

The rearrangement links TRBV27 to TRBJ2-1, with D perhaps given as TRBD1 or TRBD2 (5 bases each). CDR1 and CDR2 (germline): MNHEY, SMNVEV (reference sequence). The CDR3 length is 15 residues. V lost 6 bases, J lost 0 bases, and 12 bases lay in between. CDR3 sequence reads: CASSQGRRSYNEQFF. Written as DNA, the CDR3 is TGTGCCAGCAGCCAGGGACGGCGCTCCTACAATGAGCAGTTCTTC.

The chain has TRBV7-2 and TRBJ2-7, with a tentative D call TRBD1 (5 bases). Germline CDR1 is SGHTA and CDR2 is FQGNSA. The V end was cut by 4 bases, the J end by 3 bases, with 13 bases between. CDR3 length: 14 residues. The CDR3 nucleotides read TGTGCCAGCAGCTCGGACACGGGTTACTACGAGCAGTACTTC. It codes for CASSSDTGYYEQYF. Combining the CDR3 with reference TRBV7-2 and TRBJ2-7 gives the whole variable domain GAGVSQSPSNKVTEKGKDVELRCDPISGHTALYWYRQSLGQGLEFLIYFQGNSAPDKSGLPSDRFSAERTGGSVSTLTIQRTQQEDSAVYLCASSSDTGYYEQYFGPGTRLTVT.

This rearrangement joins TRBV12-3 or TRBV12-4 to TRBJ1-4, with TRBD1 matching 7 bases. V was clipped by 6 bases and J by 5 bases; unmatched bases: 6. CDR3 length equals 14 residues. DNA of the CDR3: TGTGCCAGCAGCCCGGACAGGTCCAATGAAAAACTGTTTTTT. This sequence encodes CASSPDRSNEKLFF.